The rows below give T cell receptor beta chains drawn from one sample of a study of blood T cell repertoires in COVID-19. Repertoires were generated with immunoSEQ multiplex PCR, while TCRdb's copy carries only in-frame clones and drops some. The sample has over 350,000 clones, approximately 89% seen once. The sequencing sample was made of PBMCs or T cells enriched from blood (not recorded which). These receptor sequences come from a middle-aged woman who had been exposed to COVID-19. The CDR3 runs from the conserved cysteine through the conserved F or W. Fields, in order: clone size, J gene, V gene, CDR3 protein. Only part of the rows carry a size: once, few, many, or a class if the clone is expanded.

NA	TRBJ2-3	TRBV6-5	CASYRQGGTQYF
NA	TRBJ1-3	TRBV21-1	CASSALSRDRPSGNTIYF
NA	TRBJ2-1	TRBV7-9	CASSLRGTEIYNEQFF
NA	TRBJ2-2	TRBV30	CAWKKAGARRTGELFF
NA	TRBJ1-4	TRBV10-3	CAISGTAGVKLFF
NA	TRBJ1-1	TRBV30	CAWSVSWSTEAFF
NA	TRBJ1-5	TRBV4-1	CASSQDLGGESNQPQHF
NA	TRBJ1-5	TRBV12-3/TRBV12-4	CASSWGGNQPQHF
once	TRBJ2-6	TRBV2	CASSEQQLYWANVLTF
NA	TRBJ1-1	TRBV18	CASSINTGDTEAFF
NA	TRBJ1-5	TRBV4-3	CASSQERGTQPQHF
NA	TRBJ1-2	TRBV6-1	CASSEGRGYTF
NA	TRBJ2-1	TRBV12-5	CASGLGGQREFF
NA	TRBJ2-2	TRBV13	CASSQTSITGELFF
once	TRBJ1-4	TRBV6-1	CASRLTGGFEKLFF
NA	TRBJ2-6	TRBV7-2	CASSLFWAEFSGANVLTF
NA	TRBJ2-1	TRBV7-2	CASSIRGQGTDEQFF
NA	TRBJ1-1	TRBV30	CAWFGQLNTEAFF
NA	TRBJ1-2	TRBV9	CASSVTGGNYGYTF
NA	TRBJ1-1	TRBV5-6	CASSAGYNTEAFF
once	TRBJ2-5	TRBV7-8	CASSPRRHFGSQETQYF
NA	TRBJ2-5	TRBV27	CASSPGRVLAETQYF
NA	TRBJ1-2	TRBV5-4	CASSPLSAGSYGYTF
NA	TRBJ2-3	TRBV9	CASSPRQGSGTDTQYF
NA	TRBJ1-1	TRBV24-1	CATSDPSLGNTEAFF
NA	TRBJ2-1	TRBV28	CASTGSGPSYNEQFF
NA	TRBJ2-7	TRBV27	CASSKADRANRLEDYEQYF
NA	TRBJ2-3	TRBV30	CAWRVQGGDTQYF
NA	TRBJ2-1	TRBV7-9	CASRGGTSYNEQFF
NA	TRBJ2-7	TRBV11-3	CASSLEGQVYEQYF
NA	TRBJ1-5	TRBV30	CAWSSTSGGQPQHF
NA	TRBJ1-6	TRBV2	CASSSDGTKVGSLHF
NA	TRBJ1-1	TRBV5-4	CASSYRQGYTEAFF
NA	TRBJ2-7	TRBV7-9	CASSRSGGPTYEQYF
NA	TRBJ1-4	TRBV6-6	CASSYQGPPNEKLFF
NA	TRBJ2-1	TRBV10-2	CASRPGTSIVNEQFF
NA	TRBJ2-1	TRBV2	CASGEGDSYNEQFF
NA	TRBJ1-2	TRBV15	CATSRGQLYGYTF
NA	TRBJ1-1	TRBV30	CAWNRGLIYTEAFF
NA	TRBJ1-1	TRBV19	CASSIAGHTEAFF
NA	TRBJ1-1	TRBV10-3	CATGNGLMNTEAFF
NA	TRBJ1-5	TRBV6-2/TRBV6-3	CASSTSGDSNQPQHF
NA	TRBJ1-2	TRBV6-5	CASSPRDRDYGYTF
NA	TRBJ2-2	TRBV2	CASRRQGGGTGELFF
NA	TRBJ2-2	TRBV11-3	CASSLNSRGRELFF
NA	TRBJ1-4	TRBV6-5	CASSYRQGRRNEKLFF
NA	TRBJ1-2	TRBV7-6	CASSPRRLQNYGYTF
NA	TRBJ1-6	TRBV3-1/TRBV3-2	CASSQTRSNPLHF
NA	TRBJ2-2	TRBV5-1	CASSLAPLDRANTGELFF
NA	TRBJ2-6	TRBV7-9	CASSPAGKTGANVLTF
NA	TRBJ1-2	TRBV12-5	CASGLVHSRRGNYGYTF
NA	TRBJ2-1	TRBV2	CASSEQRASGRGQGFF
NA	TRBJ1-6	TRBV21-1	CASTARLRSSYNSPLHF
NA	TRBJ1-2	TRBV7-3	CASSLVGRGYTF
NA	TRBJ1-3	TRBV30	CAWRKTGPGNTIYF
NA	TRBJ2-1	TRBV7-2	CASSLGASGSGHNEQFF
NA	TRBJ1-6	TRBV6-5	CASSSPGQVNSPLHF
NA	TRBJ2-1	TRBV7-3	CASSLSVSFNEQFF
NA	TRBJ2-2	TRBV6-5	CASRKRSGELFF